This entry features one T cell receptor beta chain sequence. Its antigen is currently unknown. The CDR3 covers 19 residues. The germline V gene encodes CDR1 SGHDT and CDR2 YYEEEE. J was trimmed by 1 base and V by 1 base; bases with no gene match: 11. The data belong to a study of cytomegalovirus exposure and HLA in healthy donors. Study observations and caveats: When analyzed later, a missense DCLRE1C variant was found to be linked to TCR beta V- and J-gene trimming. One cluster of highly shared sequence variants probably arose as a sequencing artifact. Rarity characterized most TCR sequences, yet some public TCRs appeared in many donors.

The PCR contained 60 Vbeta and 13 Jbeta primers. Clones were sequenced by immunoSEQ multiplex PCR, and TCRdb holds only the in-frame ones, with some missing. The repertoire shows about 120,000 clones; the top ten hold approximately 3.8%. The chain combines TRBV5-6 with TRBJ2-1; 10 bases agree with TRBD2. The material sequenced was PBMCs. The TCR was taken from a man younger than 30 in good health and CMV-seronegative. CDR3 nucleotides: TGTGCCAGCAGCTTGACGGTCATAGCGGGAGGCATATCCTACAATGAGCAGTTCTTC. Translated: CASSLTVIAGGISYNEQFF.